This T cell receptor (beta chain) originates from a study of blood T cell repertoires in COVID-19. As for the study in general: Samples representing acute and convalescent COVID-19 were sourced from the United States, Italy and Spain. The cDNA or gDNA used as material had been derived from T cells, B-cell-depleted T cells, or PBMCs.

Per the study methods: Reference gene primer amplification in the assay estimated nucleated cell counts. Assay used: immunoSEQ multiplex PCR; TCRdb lists only in-frame clones, some missing. That table gives V, J and clone size, and the DNA gave D and trimming. The table shows about 130,000 clones, with around 78% occurring only once. This CDR3 has 16 residues. The V segment lost 4 bases and the J segment 4 bases; nucleotides outside the gene matches: 9. CDR1 and CDR2 from the germline V gene are PRHDT and FYEKMQ (reference sequence). The source of this sequence is a human donor in a cohort sampled during active COVID-19. This chain uses TRBV13 with TRBJ2-3, with 9 bases identical to TRBD1. Sequences were obtained from peripheral blood. Here the CDR3 reads CASSSATGGLPDTQYF. The CDR3 bases are TGTGCCAGCAGCTCTGCGACAGGGGGGTTACCAGATACGCAGTATTTT. Together with reference TRBV13 and TRBJ2-3, the CDR3 gives the full variable domain: AAGVIQSPRHLIKEKRETATLKCYPIPRHDTVYWYQQGPGQDPQFLISFYEKMQSDKGSIPDRFSAQQFSDYHSELNMSSLELGDSALYFCASSSATGGLPDTQYFGPGTRLTVL.